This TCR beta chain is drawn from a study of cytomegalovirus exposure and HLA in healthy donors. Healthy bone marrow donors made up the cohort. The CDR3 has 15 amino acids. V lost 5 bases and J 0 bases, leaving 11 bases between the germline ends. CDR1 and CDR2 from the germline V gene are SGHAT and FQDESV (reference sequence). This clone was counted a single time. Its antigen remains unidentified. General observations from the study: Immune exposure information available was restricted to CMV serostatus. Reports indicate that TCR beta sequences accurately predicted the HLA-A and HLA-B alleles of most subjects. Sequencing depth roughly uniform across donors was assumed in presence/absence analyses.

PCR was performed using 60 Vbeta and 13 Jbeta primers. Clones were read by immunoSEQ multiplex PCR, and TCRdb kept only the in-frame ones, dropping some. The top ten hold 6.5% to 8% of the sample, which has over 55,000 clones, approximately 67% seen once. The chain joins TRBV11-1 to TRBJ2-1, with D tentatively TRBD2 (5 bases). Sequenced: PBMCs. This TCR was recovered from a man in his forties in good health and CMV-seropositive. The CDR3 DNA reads TGTGCCAGCAGCCCTCCGGGGAGCTCCTACAATGAGCAGTTCTTC. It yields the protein CASSPPGSSYNEQFF. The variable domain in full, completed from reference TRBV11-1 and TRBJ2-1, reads EAEVAQSPRYKITEKSQAVAFWCDPISGHATLYWYRQILGQGPELLVQFQDESVVDDSQLPKDRFSAERLKGVDSTLKIQPAELGDSAMYLCASSPPGSSYNEQFFGPGTRLTVL.